This TCR beta chain was identified during a study of T cell responses to AZD1222 COVID-19 vaccine. Overall study findings and caveats: Most donors were white British, females outnumbered males, and clonal diversity was possibly underestimated. Regions 160-218 and 743-854 held dominance among vaccine-associated CD4 TCRs, which spanned spike. Nearly half of unique spike-specific TCRs reportedly avoided B.1.351 and B.1.1.7 mutated regions.

A remark on this clone: The antigen remains undetermined.

Data came from immunoSEQ multiplex PCR; TCRdb stores just in-frame clones and leaves some out. The sample holds approximately 200,000 clones; 88% are singletons and the top ten take 7.5% to 9.5%. The length of the CDR3 is 11 residues. CDR1 and CDR2 from the germline V gene are GTSNPN and SVGIG (reference sequence). Trimming took off 5 bases at V and 3 bases at J, with 8 bases between the two ends. This chain joins TRBV30 and TRBJ2-7; possibly TRBD1 for D (6 bases). The receptor comes from an adult in good health. The material was peripheral blood, obtained on day 0 of AZD1222 vaccination. CDR3 nucleotides: TGTGCCTGGGGACAGCTCTACGAGCAGTACTTC. Translating it yields CAWGQLYEQYF.